This T cell receptor (beta chain) was identified during a study of technical replicates of blood from a few donors. The germline gives CDR1 SGHAT, CDR2 FQNNGV. This CDR3 has 13 residues. V trimming: 11 bases; J trimming: 0 bases; junction bases outside the gene matches: 4. The repertoire was sequenced with immunoSEQ multiplex PCR; TCRdb's copy has only in-frame clones and lacks some. The sample lists 65,000 to 95,000 clones, approximately 86% seen once, with approximately 5% in the top ten. The rearrangement joins TRBV11-2 to TRBJ2-7; the match to TRBD2 covers 10 bases. The sequence derives from a human donor in good health. Some clones in this sample may be carry-over from other donors' samples. The source material was PBMCs. The CDR3 here is CAGGLAASYEQYF. In nucleotides, the CDR3 is TGTGCCGGTGGACTAGCGGCCTCCTACGAGCAGTACTTC.